This paragraph reports one TCR beta chain. Generated by immunoSEQ multiplex PCR, the TCRdb table keeps only in-frame clones and is missing some. This table has approximately 60,000 clones, roughly 78% appearing once. The germline V gene has CDR1 SGHTA and CDR2 FQGNSA. With V trimmed by 2 bases and J by 3 bases, 3 bases remained unmatched. The CDR3 length is 15 residues. This sample is drawn from a study of siplizumab effects on memory and regulatory T cells. The sequenced material came from memory CD4+ T cells sorted from blood. The rearrangement joins TRBV7-2 to TRBJ2-5, with 10 bases that match TRBD2. This receptor was identified in a human donor in good health. The chain's CDR3 is CASSLFTSGEETQYF. The CDR3 nucleotides read TGTGCCAGCAGCTTATTTACTAGCGGGGAAGAGACCCAGTACTTC.